What follows are 17 T cell receptor beta chains derived from one specimen sequenced in a study of beta chain features in type 1 diabetes. Study-wide findings and caveats: In every one of the four CD4+ subsets, TCRB CDR3s were moderately but significantly shorter in Type 1 diabetes patients.

Their specific antigens are unknown. Sequencing targeted expressed TCRB transcripts, as all isolated RNA had been reverse transcribed. The assay was immunoSEQ multiplex PCR, and TCRdb's table has in-frame clones only and misses some. The sample comprises 300,000 to 400,000 clones, roughly 14% of which are singletons, and about 0.016% rests with the top ten. The material sequenced was naive CD4+ T cells from blood. These receptors all stem from a woman between 18 and 30 years old with type 1 diabetes.

The genes are TRBV7-9 and TRBJ1-4; D unclear. Trimming pared 1 base from V and 0 bases from J, leaving 6 bases between. This CDR3 contains 15 residues. Germline lookup yields CDR1 SEHNR and CDR2 FQNEAQ (reference sequence). The CDR3 nucleotides read TGTGCCAGCAGCTTAGTGCAGTCAACTAATGAAAAACTGTTTTTT. Translation: CASSLVQSTNEKLFF. Based on the CDR3 plus reference TRBV7-9 and TRBJ1-4, the full variable domain is DTGVSQNPRHKITKRGQNVTFRCDPISEHNRLYWYRQTLGQGPEFLTYFQNEAQLEKSRLLSDRFSAERPKGSFSTLEIQRTEQGDSAMYLCASSLVQSTNEKLFFGSGTQLSVL.

This chain uses TRBV4-1 with TRBJ2-7, with TRBD2 matching 8 bases. The CDR3 is 16 residues long. Germline V gene data show CDR1 as MGHRA and CDR2 as YSYEKL. V lost 1 base and J lost 4; bases outside the gene matches: 9. The CDR3 here is CASSQAPGRGIYEQYF. Here the CDR3 DNA reads TGCGCCAGCAGCCAAGCTCCCGGGAGGGGGATTTACGAGCAGTACTTC.

The chain has TRBV20-1 and TRBJ1-1; 7 bases agree with TRBD1. The CDR3 has 11 residues. The ends lost 5 bases at V and 7 bases at J; junction bases unmatched: 4. Germline loops: CDR1 DFQATT, CDR2 SNEGSKA (reference sequence). This CDR3 reads CSAPGQSEAFF. The CDR3 nucleotides read TGCAGTGCTCCGGGACAGAGTGAAGCTTTCTTT.

The V gene is TRBV25-1, the J gene TRBJ2-3; 14 bases agree with TRBD2. CDR1 and CDR2 (germline): MGHDK, SYGVNS. This CDR3 is built from 18 residues. The V gene end was trimmed by 4 bases and the J gene end by 5 bases; junction bases not matched to a gene: 11. The CDR3 reads CASSGRGLAGGHGDTQYF. CDR3 DNA sequence: TGTGCCAGCAGTGGCCGAGGACTAGCGGGAGGCCATGGAGATACGCAGTATTTT.

This clone appeared a few times. The rearrangement joins TRBV29-1 to TRBJ2-5, with 10 positions matching TRBD1. From germline, CDR1 is SQVTM and CDR2 ANQGSEA. CDR3 size: 14 residues. Germline trimming cut 5 bases from V and 4 bases from J; bases unmatched to any gene: 7. The CDR3 DNA is TGCAGCGTTATGCGGACAGGGGGGAGAGAGACCCAGTACTTC. Residues: CSVMRTGGRETQYF.

This chain uses TRBV28 with TRBJ1-5, with 8 bases fitting TRBD1. Trimming at V came to 4 bases and at J to 6 bases, leaving 8 bases not matched to a gene. This CDR3 contains 15 residues. Germline CDR1 MDHEN, CDR2 SYDVKM. CDR3 in amino acids: CASSSRGRGRQPQHF. In DNA, the CDR3 is TGTGCCAGCAGTTCCAGGGGCAGGGGGCGTCAGCCCCAGCATTTT.

The chain uses TRBV4-1 and TRBJ2-2; 7 bases fit TRBD1. CDR1 is MGHRA, CDR2 YSYEKL, per germline. The CDR3 has 16 residues. J lost 0 bases, V lost 1 base, and 2 bases had no gene match. The CDR3 region is CASSQGRGPNTGELFF. For the CDR3, the DNA is TGCGCCAGCAGCCAAGGAAGGGGGCCGAACACCGGGGAGCTGTTTTTT.

The J gene is TRBJ1-1, the V gene TRBV28, with D hard to call. Germline CDR1 reads MDHEN; CDR2 reads SYDVKM. The CDR3 length is 12 residues. Trimming took 7 bases from V and 5 from J, leaving 11 bases between them. The CDR3 nucleotides read TGTGCCAGCAACCGAGGAAGGACTGAAGCTTTCTTT. Its protein is CASNRGRTEAFF.

The J gene is TRBJ1-4, the V gene TRBV5-1; a possible D gene is TRBD1 (6 bases). The CDR3 spans 13 residues. Trimming took off 5 bases at V and 5 bases at J, with 10 bases between the two ends. CDR1 SGHRS and CDR2 YFSETQ come from the germline V gene. DNA for the CDR3: TGCGCCAGCAGAAGACAGGCGAATGAAAAACTGTTTTTT. It is translated as CASRRQANEKLFF.

This rearrangement joins TRBV5-1 to TRBJ1-1, with no clear D. This CDR3 is 15 amino acids long. Trimming shortened V by 3 bases and J by 0 bases, and 12 bases separated the two germline ends. Germline V lookup: CDR1 SGHRS, CDR2 YFSETQ. CDR3 sequence (DNA): TGCGCCAGCAGCTCGGACTTCACAGTGAACACTGAAGCTTTCTTT. As protein: CASSSDFTVNTEAFF. The entire variable domain, with the rest obtained from reference TRBV5-1 and TRBJ1-1, is as follows: KAGVTQTPRYLIKTRGQQVTLSCSPISGHRSVSWYQQTPGQGLQFLFEYFSETQRNKGNFPGRFSGRQFSNSRSEMNVSTLELGDSALYLCASSSDFTVNTEAFFGQGTRLTVV.

The chain is built from TRBV4-1 and TRBJ2-7; 11 nucleotides agree with TRBD1. This CDR3 contains 16 residues. V gave up 6 bases and J gave up 7 bases; unmatched junction bases: 14. Germline V gives CDR1 MGHRA, CDR2 YSYEKL. The DNA for the CDR3 is TGCGCCAGCAGTCATTCCGGGACAGGGGGTGTAGAAGAGCAGTACTTC. Protein: CASSHSGTGGVEEQYF.

This clone showed up just a few times. The rearrangement uses TRBV7-8 and TRBJ2-7; 7 bases fit TRBD1. J was trimmed by 2 bases and V by 0 bases; bases with no gene match: 4. The CDR3 contains 15 residues. The germline V gene encodes CDR1 SGHVS and CDR2 FQNEAQ. CDR3 loop: CASSLAGDRAYEQYF. The CDR3, as DNA: TGTGCCAGCAGCTTAGCGGGCGACAGGGCCTACGAGCAGTACTTC. Full variable domain (outside the CDR3, taken from reference TRBV7-8 and TRBJ2-7): GAGVSQSPRYKVAKRGQDVALRCDPISGHVSLFWYQQALGQGPEFLTYFQNEAQLDKSGLPSDRFFAERPEGSVSTLKIQRTQQEDSAVYLCASSLAGDRAYEQYFGPGTRLTVT.

This clone appeared a few times. The V gene is TRBV9, the J gene TRBJ2-3; 9 bases line up with TRBD1. V shed 4 bases, J shed 3 bases, and the junction held 12 bases outside the gene matches. Germline V gene lookup returns CDR1 SGDLS and CDR2 YYNGEE. This CDR3 spans 17 amino acids. The chain's CDR3 is CASSLSLQGADTDTQYF. The CDR3 DNA sequence: TGTGCCAGCAGCCTTTCCCTACAGGGGGCTGATACAGATACGCAGTATTTT.

This clone was counted many times. The genes are TRBV18 and TRBJ2-7; 7 nucleotides match TRBD1. The CDR3 is 14 amino acids. The trim removed 3 bases at V and 2 bases at J, leaving 4 bases unmatched. Germline values: CDR1 KGHSH, CDR2 LQKENI. Written as DNA, the CDR3 is TGTGCCAGCTCACCTCCACAGGGGACCTACGAGCAGTACGTC. Its protein is CASSPPQGTYEQYV.

The J gene is TRBJ1-1, the V gene TRBV11-3; tentatively, D is TRBD1 (6 bases). Trimming shortened V by 4 bases and J by 6 bases, and 18 bases separated the two germline ends. CDR1 is SGHNT, CDR2 YENEEA, per germline. CDR3 length: 15 amino acids. The CDR3 here is CASSSGHTTNAEAFF. The CDR3 DNA follows: TGTGCCAGCAGCTCGGGACACACGACTAACGCTGAAGCTTTCTTT.

This clone was observed a few times. J is TRBJ2-7 and V is TRBV5-1; D unresolved. Per the germline V gene, CDR1 is SGHRS and CDR2 is YFSETQ. Trimming removed 2 bases at V and 5 bases at J, with 8 bases between. This CDR3 comprises 12 residues. In DNA form, the CDR3 reads TGCGCCAGCAGCTTTGCGCGGCACGAGCAGTACGTC. Its translation: CASSFARHEQYV.

The V and J genes are TRBV5-1 and TRBJ2-3; TRBD2 matches at 10 bases. Germline assignment: CDR1 SGHRS and CDR2 YFSETQ. V shed 0 bases, J shed 0 bases, and the junction held 7 bases outside the gene matches. The CDR3 is made up of 18 amino acids. Written as DNA, the CDR3 is TGCGCCAGCAGCTTGGCTCCTAGCGGGAGTGGTAGCACAGATACGCAGTATTTT. Encoded protein: CASSLAPSGSGSTDTQYF.